One sample yielded the 2 T cell receptor beta chains listed below, sequenced in a study of blood T cell repertoires in COVID-19. Sequencing used immunoSEQ multiplex PCR; TCRdb keeps in-frame clones, though not all of them. This table has 330,000 or so clones, more than 75% appearing once. Sequencing was performed on PBMCs or T cells enriched from blood (not recorded which). These receptors were collected from a woman in her 30s who had recovered from COVID-19.

This clone was counted between two and nine times. Different DNA sequences within this sample yield the same CDR3. This chain connects TRBV5-1 to TRBJ2-7; D not resolved. The CDR3 has 14 residues. CDR1 is SGHRS and CDR2 is YFSETQ in the germline V gene. The V end was cut by 0 bases, the J end by 0 bases, with 7 bases between. CDR3 sequence (DNA): TGCGCCAGCAGCTTGGGCCAGGCCTCCTACGAGCAGTACTTC. Its translation is CASSLGQASYEQYF.

The V call is TRBV5-1, the J call TRBJ1-5; the match to TRBD1 covers 8 bases. Germline-derived CDR1 and CDR2 are SGHRS and YFSETQ. Unmatched junction bases numbered 7, after V lost 4 bases and J lost 7 bases. The CDR3 length is 14 residues. The CDR3 sequence: CASSTQGGEQPQHF. The DNA of the CDR3 is TGCGCCAGCAGCACACAGGGGGGCGAGCAGCCCCAGCATTTT.